This T cell receptor (beta chain) stems from a study of a mutant IDH1 vaccine in newly diagnosed glioma. This CDR3 has 15 residues. Per germline, CDR1 SGHRS and CDR2 YFSETQ. Trimming at V came to 1 base and at J to 1 base, leaving 4 bases not matched to a gene. Stated time point: week 35, safety follow-up. The investigators gave 300 ug of mutant IDH1 20-mer peptide in each vaccine dose, together with topical imiquimod. With respect to this clone: As yet, its antigen is unknown.

This table comes from immunoSEQ multiplex PCR, and its TCRdb copy is limited to in-frame clones, with some not included. The table includes about 68,000 clones, approximately 84% detected once. This sequence joins TRBV5-1 and TRBJ1-1, with 7 bases fitting TRBD1. The sample was PBMCs, taken from a glioma patient whose treatment included an IDH1 peptide vaccine. The sequence was collected from a young man with glioma. CDR3 sequence reads: CASSLTRGGNTEAFF. CDR3 nucleotides: TGCGCCAGCAGCTTGACCAGGGGGGGGAACACTGAAGCTTTCTTT.